Following are 27 T cell receptor beta chains from one sample sequenced in a study of CXCR3-negative and CXCR3-positive naive CD8 T cells. The libraries of TRB cDNA were prepared using 5' RACE with UMI labels. TCRdb derives one entry per CDR3 protein from the 5' RACE reads, leaving out DNA. Recorded for this sample: about 62,000 distinct CDR3 sequences. Sequencing used naive CXCR3- CD8+ T cells from blood. Subset: CD45RO-CCR7+CD27+CD95- naive CD8+ T cells lacking CXCR3 (TNR3-). The receptors here all came from a human donor in good health. Some clones in this sample may be carry-over from other donors' samples.

The genes are TRBV5-4 and TRBJ1-1; there is no DNA to check the TCRdb D call of TRBD1. The germline V gene has CDR1 SGHNT and CDR2 YYREEE (reference sequence). CDR3 length: 12 residues. The CDR3 reads CASSFRTAEAFF. The full variable domain, completed using reference TRBV5-4 and TRBJ1-1, is ETGVTQSPTHLIKTRGQQVTLRCSSQSGHNTVSWYQQALGQGPQFIFQYYREEENGRGNFPPRFSGLQFPNYSSELNVNALELDDSALYLCASSFRTAEAFFGQGTRLTVV.

J is TRBJ2-1 and V is TRBV12-3 or TRBV12-4; as DNA is missing, the TRBD1 call by TCRdb cannot be tested. This CDR3 is built from 14 residues. The CDR3 is CASSDSNSYNEQFF.

The chain uses TRBV29-1 and TRBJ1-4; checking the TCRdb D call of TRBD1 is not possible without DNA. The CDR3 length is 15 residues. In germline, CDR1 is SQVTM, CDR2 ANQGSEA. The chain's CDR3 is CSVEETGRADEKLFF.

This rearrangement joins TRBV14 to TRBJ1-3; TCRdb reports TRBD1, a call that lacks DNA to check it against. Germline V gene lookup returns CDR1 SGHDN and CDR2 FVKESK. CDR3 size: 17 residues. CDR3 protein: CASSHEPLGGYGNTIYF.

V and J are TRBV5-1 and TRBJ1-5. The CDR3 is 15 residues long. CDR1 and CDR2 (germline): SGHRS, YFSETQ. The CDR3 is CASSLSQIYDQPQHF.

The V call is TRBV11-2, the J call TRBJ2-1; TCRdb indicates TRBD2, and absent DNA this call remains unverified. Germline V CDR1 and CDR2: SGHAT, FQNNGV. The CDR3 loop spans 21 amino acids. CDR3 residues: CASSPNWGGPGTASLNNEQFF.

V is TRBV6-5 and J is TRBJ2-1; no DNA is available, so the TRBD2 call from TCRdb remains unchecked. The CDR3 is made up of 15 amino acids. The germline CDR1 and CDR2 sequences are MNHEY and SVGAGI. The CDR3: CASSTTSGGYNEQFF.

This chain links TRBV6-4 with TRBJ2-2. CDR3 length: 12 residues. CDR1 is MRHNA, CDR2 SNTAGT, per germline. This CDR3 is CASSDFAGELFF.

V is TRBV4-1 and J is TRBJ2-7; TCRdb designates TRBD1, a call that cannot be tested without DNA. The CDR3 is made up of 14 amino acids. Looked up from germline, CDR1 is MGHRA and CDR2 is YSYEKL. CDR3: CASSQGGRGHEQYF.

The chain carries TRBV28 and TRBJ2-1. The CDR3 runs to 16 residues. CDR1 is MDHEN and CDR2 is SYDVKM in the germline V gene. This chain's CDR3 is CASSLLRTESYNEQFF.

The chain combines TRBV4-3 with TRBJ1-6; absent DNA, TCRdb's TRBD1 call cannot be checked. Per germline, CDR1 LGHNA and CDR2 YSLEER. The CDR3 totals 18 residues. CDR3 protein: CASSQDTGTGPYNSPLHF.

The chain joins TRBV2 to TRBJ1-5; the D call of TRBD1 rests on TCRdb alone, since no DNA is present to check it. This CDR3 spans 13 amino acids. From germline, CDR1 is SNHLY and CDR2 FYNNEI. CDR3 region: CASMVGTNQPQHF.

The chain is built from TRBV7-7 and TRBJ2-3; TCRdb's D call, TRBD1, is unchecked because there is no DNA. The germline V gene has CDR1 SSHAT and CDR2 FNYEAQ (reference sequence). The CDR3 sequence is 15 residues long. CDR3 amino acids: CASSLGQGSTDTQYF. Filled out from reference TRBV7-7 and TRBJ2-3, the complete variable domain reads GAGVSQSPRYKVTKRGQDVTLRCDPISSHATLYWYQQALGQGPEFLTYFNYEAQPDKSGLPSDRFSAERPEGSISTLTIQRTEQRDSAMYRCASSLGQGSTDTQYFGPGTRLTVL.

The chain combines TRBV28 with TRBJ2-7; TCRdb names TRBD1, which stays unverified in the absence of DNA. Germline loops: CDR1 MDHEN, CDR2 SYDVKM. CDR3 length: 13 amino acids. The CDR3: CASSLPGIYEQYF. Full variable domain (remainder filled in from reference TRBV28 and TRBJ2-7): DVKVTQSSRYLVKRTGEKVFLECVQDMDHENMFWYRQDPGLGLRLIYFSYDVKMKEKGDIPEGYSVSREKKERFSLILESASTNQTSMYLCASSLPGIYEQYFGPGTRLTVT.

The genes are TRBV28 and TRBJ1-3; no DNA is available, so the TRBD1 call from TCRdb remains unchecked. This CDR3 comprises 15 residues. The V gene's germline CDR1 is MDHEN and CDR2 SYDVKM. CDR3 residues: CASSGDRDTGNTIYF.

The V gene is TRBV29-1, the J gene TRBJ1-4; TCRdb's D call of TRBD1 is untestable without DNA. Per germline, CDR1 SQVTM and CDR2 ANQGSEA. This CDR3 region has 14 residues. The CDR3: CSVAQGNSNEKLFF.

The V and J genes are TRBV12-5 and TRBJ2-1; the TCRdb call, TRBD2, lacks DNA for checking. Germline V gene data show CDR1 as LGHNT and CDR2 as FRNRAP. There are 15 residues in the CDR3. CDR3 residues: CASAPGPPSYNEQFF.

This chain connects TRBV12-3 or TRBV12-4 to TRBJ2-7; TCRdb outputs TRBD1, but without DNA this stays unchecked. The CDR3 runs to 14 residues. The CDR3 is CASSLTGGSYEQYF.

The genes are TRBV6-5 and TRBJ1-2; TCRdb gives TRBD1 as the D gene, but with no DNA this cannot be confirmed. The V gene's germline CDR1 is MNHEY and CDR2 SVGAGI. This CDR3 contains 13 residues. CDR3 sequence: CASSTGIGYGYTF.

This chain uses TRBV7-9 with TRBJ2-5. From germline, CDR1 is SEHNR and CDR2 FQNEAQ (reference sequence). This CDR3 has 14 amino acids. This CDR3 is CASSLVVGQETQYF.

The chain is built from TRBV27 and TRBJ1-1; the TCRdb D gene call, TRBD1, has no DNA to confirm it. Germline CDR1 and CDR2: MNHEY and SMNVEV (reference sequence). This CDR3 comprises 14 residues. CDR3 region: CASSIQGRYTEAFF.

This chain joins TRBV6-5 and TRBJ1-2. The germline V gene has CDR1 MNHEY and CDR2 SVGAGI. The CDR3 sequence is 15 residues long. Here the CDR3 reads CASSYSREGSYGYTF.

J is TRBJ2-3 and V is TRBV6-2 or TRBV6-3. There are 15 residues in the CDR3. Germline V gives CDR1 MNHEY, CDR2 SVGEGT. The CDR3 region is CASSLLQEPTDTQYF.

This chain joins TRBV29-1 and TRBJ2-2; TCRdb outputs TRBD1, but without DNA this stays unchecked. CDR3 length equals 14 residues. Germline CDR1 SQVTM, CDR2 ANQGSEA. CDR3 sequence reads: CSVTGTGDTGELFF.

V gene TRBV5-1 combines with J gene TRBJ1-1; TCRdb reports TRBD1, a call that lacks DNA to check it against. The germline gives CDR1 SGHRS, CDR2 YFSETQ. The CDR3 consists of 12 residues. CDR3 protein: CASSLGDDGAFF.

The V and J genes are TRBV29-1 and TRBJ2-7; the TRBD2 assignment by TCRdb is unverifiable without DNA. The germline V gene encodes CDR1 SQVTM and CDR2 ANQGSEA. The CDR3 is made up of 16 amino acids. The CDR3 sequence: CSVVTSGGPINYEQYF.

The chain combines TRBV14 with TRBJ2-7; TCRdb returns TRBD1, unconfirmable since there is no DNA. The V gene's germline CDR1 is SGHDN and CDR2 FVKESK. The CDR3 consists of 14 residues. Here the CDR3 reads CASSQARGLDEQYF.